This T cell receptor beta chain was sequenced during a study of cytomegalovirus exposure and HLA in healthy donors. General study findings and limits: Associated with HLA alleles at 0.05 false discovery rate in a later analysis were approximately 17,000 TCR beta sequences.

As for this clone: Its antigen is unidentified.

Primers included in the PCR were 60 Vbeta and 13 Jbeta primers. Clones were read by immunoSEQ multiplex PCR, and TCRdb kept only the in-frame ones, dropping some. The data hold over 50,000 clones, with 65% to 80% observed a single time. Sample: PBMCs. The sequence was collected from a female donor in good health and CMV-seronegative.

In DNA, the CDR3 is TGTGCCAGCACTCAGGGGACTAGCCACAACAATGAGCAGTTCTTC. It yields the protein CASTQGTSHNNEQFF. The J gene is TRBJ2-1, the V gene TRBV7-9, with 9 positions matching TRBD2. The CDR3 has 15 residues. With V trimmed by 7 bases and J by 5 bases, 9 bases remained unmatched. Germline CDR1 and CDR2: SEHNR and FQNEAQ (reference sequence).